Shown below are 24 T cell receptor beta chains from a single sample sequenced in a study of cytomegalovirus exposure and HLA in healthy donors. Vbeta (60) and Jbeta (13) primers were used in the PCR. Clones were read by immunoSEQ multiplex PCR, and TCRdb kept only the in-frame ones, dropping some. The sample contains roughly 200,000 clones, roughly 8.7% of which appear only once. Input material: PBMCs. Receptors originate from a woman in her twenties or thirties in good health and CMV-seropositive.

This clone was seen a handful of times. This chain links TRBV2 with TRBJ2-1; D unclear. This CDR3 is 12 amino acids long. Germline V gives CDR1 SNHLY, CDR2 FYNNEI. Trimming cost V 1 base and J 9 bases, with 7 bases left between them. The CDR3 protein is CASSEGSSEQFF. Written as DNA, the CDR3 is TGTGCCAGCAGTGAAGGAAGCTCTGAGCAGTTCTTC.

The chain recombines TRBV19 with TRBJ2-7; TRBD2 matches 10 bases. With 4 bases clipped from V and 6 bases from J, the junction kept 9 bases outside the gene matches. This CDR3 spans 15 amino acids. Germline CDR1 LNHDA, CDR2 SQIVND (reference sequence). The DNA for the CDR3 is TGTGCCAGTAGTACCTGGACTAGCGGCGCTACCGAGCAGTACTTC. Translating gives CASSTWTSGATEQYF.

There are a few counts of this clone. J is TRBJ2-2 and V is TRBV2; a weak D match, TRBD1 (6 bases). Germline V CDR1 and CDR2: SNHLY, FYNNEI. The length of the CDR3 is 17 residues. V was clipped by 10 bases and J by 3 bases, with 24 bases between them. CDR3 sequence reads: CATWGNRDIRDTGELFF. The CDR3 DNA reads TGTGCCACCTGGGGAAACCGGGACATAAGGGACACCGGGGAGCTGTTTTTT. Looking up the rest from reference TRBV2 and TRBJ2-2 gives the full variable domain: EPEVTQTPSHQVTQMGQEVILRCVPISNHLYFYWYRQILGQKVEFLVSFYNNEISEKSEIFDDQFSVERPDGSNFTLKIRSTKLEDSAMYFCATWGNRDIRDTGELFFGEGSRLTVL.

This clone was recorded at least ten times. The chain's CDR3 is CASSGQGGAGTEAFF. CDR3 DNA: TGTGCCAGCAGCGGGCAAGGGGGAGCGGGGACTGAAGCTTTCTTT. The chain links TRBV7-2 to TRBJ1-1, with D possibly matching TRBD1 (6 bases). The V and J ends lost 5 bases and 5 bases respectively, with 18 bases between them. Per the germline V gene, CDR1 is SGHTA and CDR2 is FQGNSA. The CDR3 spans 15 residues.

The rearrangement links TRBV7-8 to TRBJ2-7, with 9 positions matching TRBD2. Per germline, CDR1 SGHVS and CDR2 FQNEAQ. The length of the CDR3 is 17 residues. J gave up 3 bases and V 5 bases, and 14 bases lay outside the gene matches. The CDR3 DNA sequence: TGTGCCAGCAGCACATACGCTAGCGGGATAGGTGGCTACGAGCAGTACTTC. Translated, it gives CASSTYASGIGGYEQYF.

In this sample, this clone turned up a few times. The DNA for the CDR3 is TGTGCCAGCAGCCCCGGCGGGGGGCTTGGCTACACCTTC. Its translation: CASSPGGGLGYTF. J is TRBJ1-2 and V is TRBV7-9, with a weak D call TRBD1 (6 bases). Germline-derived CDR1 and CDR2 are SEHNR and FQNEAQ (reference sequence). V was pared by 5 bases and J by 7 bases, with 14 bases between. This CDR3 is built from 13 residues.

This clone was detected a few times. This chain joins TRBV9 and TRBJ1-5, with D possibly TRBD1 on 6 matching bases. This CDR3 is built from 16 residues. Germline V gene sequence: CDR1 SGDLS, CDR2 YYNGEE. Trimming pared 3 bases from V and 3 bases from J, leaving 16 bases between. CDR3 coding DNA: TGTGCCAGCAGCGGAGGGGGTCAGGGGTTCAATCAGCCCCAGCATTTT. It specifies CASSGGGQGFNQPQHF. Full variable domain (missing parts from reference TRBV9 and TRBJ1-5): DSGVTQTPKHLITATGQRVTLRCSPRSGDLSVYWYQQSLDQGLQFLIQYYNGEERAKGNILERFSAQQFPDLHSELNLSSLELGDSALYFCASSGGGQGFNQPQHFGDGTRLSIL.

The sample holds a few counts of this clone. V is TRBV29-1 and J is TRBJ2-2; no definite D call. The germline V gene encodes CDR1 SQVTM and CDR2 ANQGSEA. The CDR3 is 13 amino acids. V lost 1 base to trimming and J lost 8 bases, with 11 bases between them. The CDR3 protein is CSVEGPGQGELFF. The DNA for the CDR3 is TGCAGCGTTGAAGGCCCGGGTCAGGGGGAGCTGTTTTTT.

In DNA form, the CDR3 reads TGTGCCATCAGTGAGTCCCCAGCGGTTCTTTCCTACGAGCAGTACTTC. Amino acids: CAISESPAVLSYEQYF. V gene TRBV10-3 combines with J gene TRBJ2-7; D is perhaps TRBD2 (5 bases). The CDR3 covers 16 residues. The germline V gene encodes CDR1 ENHRY and CDR2 SYGVKD. Trimming cost V 0 bases and J 1 base, with 13 bases left between them.

In its sample, this clone was seen a few times. The chain uses TRBV7-8 and TRBJ1-1, with D perhaps TRBD1 (6 bases). The germline gives CDR1 SGHVS, CDR2 FQNEAQ. The CDR3 is 17 amino acids. The V end was cut by 1 base, the J end by 6 bases, with 21 bases between. The CDR3 region is CASSLGDIWGISAEAFF. The DNA for the CDR3 is TGTGCCAGCAGCTTAGGGGACATCTGGGGGATAAGCGCTGAAGCTTTCTTT.

The gene calls are TRBV29-1 and TRBJ1-5; D ambiguous. This CDR3 region has 12 residues. Per the germline V gene, CDR1 is SQVTM and CDR2 is ANQGSEA. Trimming took off 4 bases at V and 6 bases at J, with 10 bases between the two ends. DNA of the CDR3: TGCAGCGTTGGGGAGGTGGGTCAGCCCCAGCATTTT. Protein sequence: CSVGEVGQPQHF.

This chain joins TRBV13 and TRBJ1-5, with TRBD1 matching over 7 bases. Germline V gene lookup returns CDR1 PRHDT and CDR2 FYEKMQ (reference sequence). The V and J ends lost 3 bases and 2 bases, in that order; junction bases with no gene match: 1. CDR3 length: 14 amino acids. In nucleotides, the CDR3 is TGTGCCAGCAGCTTTGGACAGGGCAATCAGCCCCAGCATTTT. Translated, it gives CASSFGQGNQPQHF.

This clone occurred a few times. The chain links TRBV5-1 to TRBJ2-2; possible D gene TRBD2, 5 bases. CDR1 is SGHRS and CDR2 is YFSETQ in the germline V gene. This CDR3 spans 14 amino acids. V was cut by 7 bases and J by 0 bases, with 10 bases left in between. This CDR3 is CASRGQTNTGELFF. In DNA, the CDR3 is TGCGCCAGCCGCGGGCAGACGAACACCGGGGAGCTGTTTTTT.

The genes are TRBV7-2 and TRBJ2-5; 10 bases fit TRBD2. Germline CDR1 SGHTA, CDR2 FQGNSA. The CDR3 is 15 amino acids. Germline trimming cut 2 bases from V and 5 bases from J; bases unmatched to any gene: 5. The CDR3 spells CASSLPAGGGETQYF. CDR3 coding DNA: TGTGCCAGCAGCTTACCAGCGGGAGGGGGGGAGACCCAGTACTTC. The variable domain in full, with the rest retrieved from reference TRBV7-2 and TRBJ2-5, is GAGVSQSPSNKVTEKGKDVELRCDPISGHTALYWYRQSLGQGLEFLIYFQGNSAPDKSGLPSDRFSAERTGGSVSTLTIQRTQQEDSAVYLCASSLPAGGGETQYFGPGTRLLVL.

The CDR3 loop reads CASSELSGGNRNTIYF. CDR3 DNA: TGTGCCAGCAGTGAGCTCTCAGGGGGCAATAGAAACACCATATATTTT. The chain couples TRBV25-1 to TRBJ1-3; 8 bases match TRBD1. The CDR3 is made up of 16 amino acids. Germline-derived CDR1 and CDR2 are MGHDK and SYGVNS. With V trimmed by 3 bases and J by 5 bases, 9 bases remained unmatched.

This clone occurred a few times. The rearrangement joins TRBV2 to TRBJ1-2; TRBD1 matches 8 bases. Germline V gene data show CDR1 as SNHLY and CDR2 as FYNNEI. J lost 8 bases, V lost 4 bases, and 6 bases had no gene match. The CDR3 covers 13 residues. For the CDR3, the DNA is TGTGCCAGCAGTGGTGTGGACAGGGTCGGCTACACCTTC. Amino acid sequence: CASSGVDRVGYTF.

This clone was counted a few times. The chain recombines TRBV6-5 with TRBJ2-1; 8 bases match TRBD1. The CDR3 has 15 residues. Germline V lookup: CDR1 MNHEY, CDR2 SVGAGI. J gave up 2 bases and V 5 bases, and 5 bases lay outside the gene matches. CDR3 in amino acids: CASSIDRGTYNEQFF. As DNA, the CDR3 is TGTGCCAGCAGTATAGACAGGGGTACCTACAATGAGCAGTTCTTC.

J is TRBJ1-3 and V is TRBV7-6; D gene ambiguous. The CDR3 runs 17 residues. V was clipped by 1 base and J by 0 bases, with 13 bases between them. CDR1 is SGHVS, CDR2 FNYEAQ, per germline. CDR3 bases: TGTGCCAGCAGCTTAGTTGGCACCCCAGACTCTGGAAACACCATATATTTT. Translated, it gives CASSLVGTPDSGNTIYF.

This clone turned up a few times. The chain is built from TRBV30 and TRBJ2-3; D unresolved. Deletions cut 4 bases from V and 1 base from J, with 9 bases between. The CDR3 covers 13 residues. CDR1 GTSNPN and CDR2 SVGIG come from the germline V gene (reference sequence). The CDR3 bases are TGTGCCTGGACAACTAAAGGCACAGATACGCAGTATTTT. It encodes CAWTTKGTDTQYF.

This clone has just a few counts. The chain has TRBV29-1 and TRBJ2-7; tentatively, D is TRBD1 (5 bases). There are 14 residues in the CDR3. Trimming pared 4 bases from V and 3 bases from J, leaving 16 bases between. CDR1 and CDR2 from the germline V gene are SQVTM and ANQGSEA. DNA for the CDR3: TGCAGCGTTGCTACAGGCCAGATCCTCTACGAGCAGTACTTC. Protein product: CSVATGQILYEQYF.

The chain links TRBV7-2 to TRBJ1-4, with D possibly matching TRBD1 (6 bases). From germline, CDR1 is SGHTA and CDR2 FQGNSA. This CDR3 has 12 residues. V lost 8 bases to trimming and J lost 8 bases, with 12 bases between them. This CDR3 is CASSPRGEKLFF. CDR3 coding DNA: TGTGCCAGCTCCCCCAGGGGCGAAAAACTGTTTTTT.

This clone has just a few counts. V usage is TRBV10-1 and J usage is TRBJ2-4; the D gene is possibly TRBD1 (5 bases). This CDR3 spans 16 amino acids. Germline loops: CDR1 WNHNN, CDR2 SYGVQD (reference sequence). V lost 3 bases, J lost 1 base, and 13 bases lay in between. The CDR3 reads CASSEGSGMAKNIQYF. Here the CDR3 DNA reads TGCGCCAGCAGTGAAGGGTCAGGGATGGCCAAAAACATTCAGTACTTC.

A few counts support this clone. This chain joins TRBV7-8 and TRBJ1-5; D remains ambiguous. V shed 5 bases and J shed 0 bases, with 20 bases lying between them. CDR1 and CDR2 (germline): SGHVS, FQNEAQ. The CDR3 is made up of 18 amino acids. The CDR3 sequence is CASSPSSMPEYSNQPQHF. In DNA form, the CDR3 reads TGTGCCAGCAGCCCTAGTAGTATGCCAGAATATAGCAATCAGCCCCAGCATTTT.

This chain joins TRBV9 and TRBJ2-5, with TRBD2 identical over 9 bases. This CDR3 has 13 amino acids. V shed 2 bases and J 6 bases; nucleotides not matched to a gene: 2. Germline V gives CDR1 SGDLS, CDR2 YYNGEE. In DNA, the CDR3 is TGTGCCAGCAGCGTGCCTAGCGGGAAGACCCAGTACTTC. Translation gives CASSVPSGKTQYF.